What follows are 9 T cell receptor beta chains derived from one specimen sequenced in a study of blood T cell repertoires in COVID-19. TCRdb's table, derived via immunoSEQ multiplex PCR, lists solely in-frame clones and lacks some. The repertoire has around 160,000 clones, roughly 90% of them found once; the top ten carry 2.5% to 3%. The sequencing input was peripheral blood. The receptors shown here come from a man aged 55-75 years with acute or convalescent COVID-19.

The chain has TRBV12-3 or TRBV12-4 and TRBJ2-7, with 7 positions matching TRBD1. The ends lost 5 bases at V and 2 bases at J; junction bases unmatched: 0. The CDR3 runs 12 residues. The CDR3 coding sequence is TGTGCCAGCAGTGGGACAGCCTACGAGCAGTACTTC. Its protein product is CASSGTAYEQYF.

The V call is TRBV3-1 (or the pseudogene TRBV3-2), the J call TRBJ2-5; possibly TRBD2 for D (5 bases). The germline gives CDR1 LGHDT, CDR2 YNNKEL (reference sequence). Trimming took off 5 bases at V and 3 bases at J, with 10 bases between the two ends. The CDR3 spans 13 residues. CDR3 DNA sequence: TGTGCCAGCAGCTTAGCGAGGGAAGAGACCCAGTACTTC. Its translation is CASSLAREETQYF.

The chain combines TRBV7-2 with TRBJ1-5; D gene ambiguous. CDR1 and CDR2 from the germline V gene are SGHTA and FQGNSA. V lost 3 bases and J 0 bases, leaving 6 bases between the germline ends. The CDR3 runs 14 residues. CDR3 coding DNA: TGTGCCAGCAGCTTGGCGGATAGCAATCAGCCCCAGCATTTT. This gives the protein CASSLADSNQPQHF.

This sequence joins TRBV28 and TRBJ1-2; D unresolved. V gave up 3 bases and J gave up 4 bases, with 12 bases separating them. The CDR3 consists of 14 residues. The germline gives CDR1 MDHEN, CDR2 SYDVKM. In DNA form, the CDR3 reads TGTGCCAGCAGTTTTTTCGGGTCAACCTATGGCTACACCTTC. Translating it yields CASSFFGSTYGYTF.

This clone was detected only once. V gene TRBV11-2 combines with J gene TRBJ2-7; 8 positions match TRBD1. J was trimmed by 6 bases and V by 2 bases; bases with no gene match: 6. CDR3 length: 14 amino acids. CDR1 and CDR2 from the germline V gene are SGHAT and FQNNGV. This CDR3 is CASSLWTGSGEQYF. CDR3 nucleotide sequence: TGTGCCAGCAGCTTATGGACAGGGAGCGGCGAGCAGTACTTC.

The CDR3 sequence: CASSPHSGYQETQYF. The CDR3 DNA reads as TGCGCCAGCAGCCCCCACAGTGGGTACCAAGAGACCCAGTACTTC. The rearrangement links TRBV4-3 to TRBJ2-5, with unresolved D. The CDR3 length is 15 residues. Germline CDR1 reads LGHNA; CDR2 reads YSLEER. V lost 4 bases and J lost 0, with 12 bases in between.

The chain is built from TRBV25-1 and TRBJ1-1; no clear D. Trimming left V 8 bases short and J 6 bases short, with 10 bases between. Looked up from germline, CDR1 is MGHDK and CDR2 is SYGVNS. The CDR3 runs 11 residues. CDR3 coding DNA: TGTGCCAGCCGGGGTGACGCTGAAGCTTTCTTT. Translating it yields CASRGDAEAFF. The variable domain in full, with the rest retrieved from reference TRBV25-1 and TRBJ1-1, is EADIYQTPRYLVIGTGKKITLECSQTMGHDKMYWYQQDPGMELHLIHYSYGVNSTEKGDLSSESTVSRIRTEHFPLTLESARPSHTSQYLCASRGDAEAFFGQGTRLTVV.

This chain uses TRBV10-3 with TRBJ1-3, with a tentative D call TRBD1 (5 bases). V was shortened by 0 bases and J by 7 bases, with 13 bases between the two germline ends. Germline assignment: CDR1 ENHRY and CDR2 SYGVKD. There are 15 residues in the CDR3. CDR3 sequence (DNA): TGTGCCATCAGTGAGTCGGGGCAGGGAGGCAACACCATATATTTT. Translating it yields CAISESGQGGNTIYF.

The V gene is TRBV18, the J gene TRBJ1-4; 7 bases match TRBD1. This CDR3 is built from 16 residues. Germline V CDR1 and CDR2: KGHSH, LQKENI. V dropped 1 base and J dropped 10; count of bases not matched to a gene: 12. Written as DNA, the CDR3 is TGTGCCAGCTCACCACAGTGGGGACCAGGGGGAGGAAAACTGTTTTTT. This encodes CASSPQWGPGGGKLFF.